Following are 6 T cell receptor beta chains from one sample sequenced in a study of blood T cell repertoires in COVID-19 (dated by TCRdb to about 2020). The method behind the library was the immunoSEQ multiplex PCR assay. This immuneACCESS table, as held by TCRdb, lists in-frame sequences with V and J called but not all clones. Of the missing ones, under half trace to an unresolved V gene in checked studies; the others have no known cause. Across this sample there are fewer than 300,000 clones, with around 85% seen only once. Almost 1.5% of the sample rests with the top ten. Specimen: peripheral blood. These receptors were collected from a human donor with COVID-19, enrolled during active disease. The donor label of this sample is uncertain.

This sequence joins TRBV5-1 and TRBJ2-2; 7 bases match TRBD1. V shed 0 bases, J shed 3 bases, and the junction held 8 bases outside the gene matches. Germline V gives CDR1 SGHRS, CDR2 YFSETQ. The CDR3 is made up of 17 amino acids. CDR3 sequence reads: CASSLDSPGGDTGELFF. CDR3 in DNA: TGCGCCAGCAGCTTGGATTCGCCAGGGGGAGACACCGGGGAGCTGTTTTTT.

The chain is built from TRBV28 and TRBJ2-7, with 7 bases matching TRBD1. This CDR3 contains 13 residues. Germline CDR1 reads MDHEN; CDR2 reads SYDVKM. The ends lost 6 bases at V and 5 bases at J; junction bases unmatched: 7. This chain's CDR3 is CASSQTGFDEQYF. DNA of the CDR3: TGTGCCAGCAGCCAGACAGGGTTTGACGAGCAGTACTTC.

This clone appeared a single time. The chain recombines TRBV6-5 with TRBJ2-2; 7 nucleotides align to TRBD1. V shed 6 bases and J 5 bases; nucleotides not matched to a gene: 3. Germline V CDR1 and CDR2: MNHEY, SVGAGI. The CDR3 has 13 residues. This CDR3 is CASRPTGTGELFF. The CDR3 DNA reads TGTGCCAGCAGGCCGACAGGGACCGGGGAGCTGTTTTTT.

This rearrangement joins TRBV30 to TRBJ2-5, with a weak D call TRBD2 (6 bases). This CDR3 has 14 residues. With 4 bases removed from V and 2 bases from J, the gap between germline ends came to 14 bases. Germline V lookup: CDR1 GTSNPN, CDR2 SVGIG (reference sequence). For the CDR3, the DNA is TGTGCCTGGAACCCCGGGAGCGTTCAAGAGACCCAGTACTTC. Amino acid sequence: CAWNPGSVQETQYF.

The genes are TRBV5-1 and TRBJ2-7; the D gene is possibly TRBD1 (6 bases). This CDR3 is 14 amino acids long. Per the germline V gene, CDR1 is SGHRS and CDR2 is YFSETQ. The V and J ends lost 6 bases and 1 base respectively, with 14 bases between them. The CDR3 DNA follows: TGCGCCAGCAAACTGACGACAGGATCCTACGAGCAGTACTTC. Its translation: CASKLTTGSYEQYF.

V is TRBV18 and J is TRBJ1-2, with 7 bases aligning to TRBD1. Germline V gives CDR1 KGHSH, CDR2 LQKENI. V gave up 4 bases and J gave up 0 bases; unmatched junction bases: 11. The length of the CDR3 is 17 residues. The chain's CDR3 is CASSQGTAATSNYGYTF. The CDR3 nucleotides are TGTGCCAGCTCACAAGGGACAGCCGCAACCTCTAACTATGGCTACACCTTC.